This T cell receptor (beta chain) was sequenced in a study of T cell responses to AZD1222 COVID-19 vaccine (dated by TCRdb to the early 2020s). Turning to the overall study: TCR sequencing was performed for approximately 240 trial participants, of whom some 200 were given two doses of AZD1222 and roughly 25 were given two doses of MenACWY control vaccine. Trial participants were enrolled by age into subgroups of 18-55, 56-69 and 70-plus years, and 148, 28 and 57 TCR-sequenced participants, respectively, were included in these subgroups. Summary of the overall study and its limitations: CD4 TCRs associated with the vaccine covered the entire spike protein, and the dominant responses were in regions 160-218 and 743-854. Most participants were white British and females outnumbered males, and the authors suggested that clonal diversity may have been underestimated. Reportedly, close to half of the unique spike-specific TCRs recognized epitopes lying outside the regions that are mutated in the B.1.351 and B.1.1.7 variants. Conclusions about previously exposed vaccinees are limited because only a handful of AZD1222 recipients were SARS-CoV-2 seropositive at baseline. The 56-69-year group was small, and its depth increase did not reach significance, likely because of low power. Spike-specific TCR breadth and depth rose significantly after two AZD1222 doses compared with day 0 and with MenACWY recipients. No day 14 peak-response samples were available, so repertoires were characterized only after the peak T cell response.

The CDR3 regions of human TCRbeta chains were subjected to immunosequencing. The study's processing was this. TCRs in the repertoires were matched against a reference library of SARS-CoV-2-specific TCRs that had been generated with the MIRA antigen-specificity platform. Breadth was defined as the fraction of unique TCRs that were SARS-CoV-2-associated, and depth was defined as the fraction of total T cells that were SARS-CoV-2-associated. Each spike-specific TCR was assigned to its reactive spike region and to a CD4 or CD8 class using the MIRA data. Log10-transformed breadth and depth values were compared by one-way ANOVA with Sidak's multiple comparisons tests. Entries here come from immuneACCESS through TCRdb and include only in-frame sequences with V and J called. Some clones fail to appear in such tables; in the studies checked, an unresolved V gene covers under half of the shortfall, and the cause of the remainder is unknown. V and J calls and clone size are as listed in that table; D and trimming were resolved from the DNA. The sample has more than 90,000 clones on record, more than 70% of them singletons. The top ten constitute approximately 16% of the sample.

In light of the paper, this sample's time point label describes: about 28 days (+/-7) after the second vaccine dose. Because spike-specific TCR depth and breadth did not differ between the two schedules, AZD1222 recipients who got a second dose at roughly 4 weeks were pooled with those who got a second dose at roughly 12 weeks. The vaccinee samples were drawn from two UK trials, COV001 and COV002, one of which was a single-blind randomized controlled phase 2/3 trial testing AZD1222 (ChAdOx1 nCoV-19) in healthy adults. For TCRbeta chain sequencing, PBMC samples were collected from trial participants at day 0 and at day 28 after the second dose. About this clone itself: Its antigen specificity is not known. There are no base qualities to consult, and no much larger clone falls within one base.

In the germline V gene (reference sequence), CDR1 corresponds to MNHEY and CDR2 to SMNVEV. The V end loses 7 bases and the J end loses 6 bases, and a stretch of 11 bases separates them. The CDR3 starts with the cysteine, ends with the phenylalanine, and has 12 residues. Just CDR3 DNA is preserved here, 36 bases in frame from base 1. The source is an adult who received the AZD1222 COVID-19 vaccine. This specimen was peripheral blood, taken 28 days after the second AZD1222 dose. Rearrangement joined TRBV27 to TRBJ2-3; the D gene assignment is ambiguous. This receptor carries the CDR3 CASKSDGDTQYF. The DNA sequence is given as TGTGCCAGCAAATCGGACGGGGATACGCAGTATTTT.